The entry below describes one T cell receptor beta chain. The target antigen is unknown. Noted time point: blood 2 weeks post-SBRT. Treatment specified: 15 Gy SBRT to primary tumor, nephrectomy 4 weeks later. The tumor was a clear cell renal cell carcinoma. The table came from immunoSEQ multiplex PCR; TCRdb's copy has only in-frame clones and leaves some out. The sample has around 130,000 clones, roughly four fifths seen once; the top ten hold around 1.8%. This CDR3 is 14 amino acids long. CDR1 is LNHNV, CDR2 YYDKDF, per germline (reference sequence). Trimming stripped 1 base from V and 0 bases from J, with 3 bases between. These data are taken from a study of radiation and T cells in renal cell carcinoma. Study summary: Nephrectomy followed 15 Gy stereotactic body radiation by 4 weeks.

Study findings and constraints: In blood, top tumor clones expanded by 2 weeks, shrinking by 4. Baseline intratumoral clonotype presence is unknown without pretreatment biopsies.

This clonotype was sampled from a woman between 55 and 75 years old with renal cell carcinoma. The V gene is TRBV15, the J gene TRBJ1-4; D gene unclear. The source material was blood, sampled from a patient whose treatment included radiotherapy and nephrectomy. This chain's CDR3 is CATSRAATNEKLFF. The DNA of the CDR3 is TGTGCCACCAGCAGAGCTGCAACTAATGAAAAACTGTTTTTT. Full variable domain (outside the CDR3, taken from reference TRBV15 and TRBJ1-4): DAMVIQNPRYQVTQFGKPVTLSCSQTLNHNVMYWYQQKSSQAPKLLFHYYDKDFNNEADTPDNFQSRRPNTSFCFLDIRSPGLGDTAMYLCATSRAATNEKLFFGSGTQLSVL.